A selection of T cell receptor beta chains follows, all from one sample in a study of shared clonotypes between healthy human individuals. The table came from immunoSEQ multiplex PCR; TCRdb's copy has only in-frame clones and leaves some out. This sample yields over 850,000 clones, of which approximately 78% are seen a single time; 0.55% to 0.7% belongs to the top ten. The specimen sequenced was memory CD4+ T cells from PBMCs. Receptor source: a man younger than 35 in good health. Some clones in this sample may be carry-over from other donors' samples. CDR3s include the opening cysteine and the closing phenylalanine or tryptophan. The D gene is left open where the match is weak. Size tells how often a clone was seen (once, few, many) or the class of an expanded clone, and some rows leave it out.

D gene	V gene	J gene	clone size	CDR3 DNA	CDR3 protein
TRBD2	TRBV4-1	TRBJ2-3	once	TGCGCCAGCAGCCAAGTAATCTCTCCTAGCGGGAGTAGTCATACGCAGTATTTT	CASSQVISPSGSSHTQYF
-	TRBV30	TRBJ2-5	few	TGTGCCTGGAGTGCGTACCAAGAGACCCAGTACTTC	CAWSAYQETQYF
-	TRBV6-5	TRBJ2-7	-	TGTGCCAGCTCCCGAGACAGATCCTACGAGCAGTACTTC	CASSRDRSYEQYF
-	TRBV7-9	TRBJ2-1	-	TGTGCCAGCAGTCTCCTGGACAGCGTGTGGAAGTTCTTC	CASSLLDSVWKFF
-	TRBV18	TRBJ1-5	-	TGTGCCAGCTCACCAGAACAGGGAATCACGCCCCAGCATTTT	CASSPEQGITPQHF
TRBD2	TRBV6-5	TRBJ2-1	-	TGTGCCAGCAGCCGCCCTAGCGGGAATTCCAATGAGCAGTTCTTC	CASSRPSGNSNEQFF
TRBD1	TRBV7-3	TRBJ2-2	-	TGTGCCAGCAGCCAACAGGGGCCCGCGAACACCGGGGAGCTGTTTTTT	CASSQQGPANTGELFF
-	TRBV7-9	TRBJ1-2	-	TGTGCCAGCAGCCTTAACAACTATGGCTACACCTTC	CASSLNNYGYTF
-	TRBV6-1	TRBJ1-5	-	TGTGCCAGCAGGTCCGTTGATAGCAATCAGCCCCAGCATTTT	CASRSVDSNQPQHF
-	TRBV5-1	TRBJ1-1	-	TGCGCCAGCAGCTCGGTCAGCGCAAACACTGAAGCTTTCTTT	CASSSVSANTEAFF
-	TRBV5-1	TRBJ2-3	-	TGCGCCAGCAGCTTGGGGTGGCCTTGGGACACAGATACGCAGTATTTT	CASSLGWPWDTDTQYF
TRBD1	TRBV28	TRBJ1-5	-	TGTGCCATCCCAGGGACAGAGGGACAGCCCCAGCATTTT	CAIPGTEGQPQHF
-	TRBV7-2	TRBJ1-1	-	TGTGCCAGCAGCTTAGGTGGCTCCAGCACTGAAGCTTTCTTT	CASSLGGSSTEAFF
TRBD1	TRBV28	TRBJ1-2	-	TGTGCCAGCAACCGACGGGGACAGTTCATTAACTATGGCTACACCTTC	CASNRRGQFINYGYTF
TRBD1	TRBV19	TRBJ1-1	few	TGTGCCAGTACGGAGACAGGGGCGACTGAAGCTTTCTTT	CASTETGATEAFF
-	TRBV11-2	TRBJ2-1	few	TGTGCCAGCAGCGCAAACTCGTTGAGCTCCTACAATGAGCAGTTCTTC	CASSANSLSSYNEQFF
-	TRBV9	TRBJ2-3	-	TGTGCCAGCAGCGTAGGGTGGGGGGACCCCGTCCGGGATACGCAGTATTTT	CASSVGWGDPVRDTQYF